The 5 T cell receptor beta chains reported below all come from one sample, sequenced in a study of neurological immune-mediated disorders. TCRdb re-called the 5' RACE reads with MiXCR, one entry per CDR3 protein. Among about 14,000 distinct CDR3 sequences listed, 8.5% to 12% were seen once. Input material: PBMCs. The receptors derive from a woman in her thirties or forties in good health.

This clonotype was observed a handful of times. CDR3 nucleotides: TGTGCCAGCACGGAGGTCACCTACAATGAGCAGTTCTTC. Protein sequence: CASTEVTYNEQFF. The rearrangement uses TRBV2 and TRBJ2-1; D possibly corresponds to TRBD2 (5 bases). Trimming took 7 bases from V and 2 from J, leaving 9 bases between them. CDR1 SNHLY and CDR2 FYNNEI come from the germline V gene. This CDR3 contains 13 residues.

Within the sample, this clonotype is medium-sized. V and J are TRBV3-1 and TRBJ1-5; D is undetermined. The V end lost 5 bases, the J end lost 0 bases, and 8 bases lay between the germline ends. The CDR3 totals 14 residues. CDR1 is LGHDT and CDR2 is YNNKEL in the germline V gene (reference sequence). The CDR3, as DNA: TGTGCCAGCAGCTCGGTTGTTAGCAATCAGCCCCAGCATTTT. This sequence encodes CASSSVVSNQPQHF.

This clonotype was recorded at least ten times. The gene calls are TRBV3-1 and TRBJ1-2; TRBD1 might be the D (5 bases). CDR3 length: 15 amino acids. Germline loops: CDR1 LGHDT, CDR2 YNNKEL (reference sequence). Between the trimmed V and J ends, which lost 2 bases and 5 bases, there was a span of 15 bases. CDR3 residues: CASSQRGARLYGYTF. The CDR3 DNA is TGTGCCAGCAGCCAAAGGGGCGCTCGCCTTTATGGCTACACCTTC.

In this sample, this clonotype turned up many times. The chain couples TRBV5-1 to TRBJ2-3, with D perhaps assigned TRBD1 or TRBD2 (6 bases each). Germline CDR1 SGHRS, CDR2 YFSETQ. Trimming shortened V by 7 bases and J by 0 bases, and 12 bases separated the two germline ends. CDR3 length: 14 residues. In nucleotides, the CDR3 is TGCGCCAGCGGAGGGGGGTTTAGCACAGATACGCAGTATTTT. Its translation is CASGGGFSTDTQYF.

This clonotype was counted at least ten times. CDR3 loop: CASRGNSGLGGNEQFF. Written as DNA, the CDR3 is TGTGCCAGTCGAGGCAACTCGGGGCTTGGGGGCAATGAGCAGTTCTTC. The J gene is TRBJ2-1, the V gene TRBV6-6, with D possibly called TRBD1 or TRBD2 (5 bases each). CDR1 MNHNY and CDR2 SVGAGI come from the germline V gene (reference sequence). CDR3 size: 16 residues. V lost 9 bases to trimming and J lost 6 bases, with 24 bases between them.